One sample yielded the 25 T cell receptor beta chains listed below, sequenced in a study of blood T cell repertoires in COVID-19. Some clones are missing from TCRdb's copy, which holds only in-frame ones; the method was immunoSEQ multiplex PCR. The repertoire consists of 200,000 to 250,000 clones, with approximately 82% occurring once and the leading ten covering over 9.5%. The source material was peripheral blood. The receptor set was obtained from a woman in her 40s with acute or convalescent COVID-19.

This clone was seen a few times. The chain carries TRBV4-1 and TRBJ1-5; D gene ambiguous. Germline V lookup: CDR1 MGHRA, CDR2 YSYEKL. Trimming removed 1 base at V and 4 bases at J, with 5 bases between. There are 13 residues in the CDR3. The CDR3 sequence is CASSQGLNQPQHF. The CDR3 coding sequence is TGCGCCAGCAGCCAAGGTCTAAATCAGCCCCAGCATTTT.

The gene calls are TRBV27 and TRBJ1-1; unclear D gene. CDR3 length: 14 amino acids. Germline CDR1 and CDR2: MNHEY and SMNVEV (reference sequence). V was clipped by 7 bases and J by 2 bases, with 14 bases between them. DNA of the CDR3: TGTGCCAGCATTTACTTGGGCCGAAACACTGAAGCTTTCTTT. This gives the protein CASIYLGRNTEAFF.

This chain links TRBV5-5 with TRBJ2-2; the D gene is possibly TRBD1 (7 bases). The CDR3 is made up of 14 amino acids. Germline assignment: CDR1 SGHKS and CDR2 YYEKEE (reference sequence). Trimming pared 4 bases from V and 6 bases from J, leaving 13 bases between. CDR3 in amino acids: CASSPSGGPGELFF. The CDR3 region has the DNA TGTGCCAGCAGCCCCTCAGGGGGGCCCGGGGAGCTGTTTTTT. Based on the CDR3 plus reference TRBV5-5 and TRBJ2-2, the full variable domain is DAGVTQSPTHLIKTRGQQVTLRCSPISGHKSVSWYQQVLGQGPQFIFQYYEKEERGRGNFPDRFSARQFPNYSSELNVNALLLGDSALYLCASSPSGGPGELFFGEGSRLTVL.

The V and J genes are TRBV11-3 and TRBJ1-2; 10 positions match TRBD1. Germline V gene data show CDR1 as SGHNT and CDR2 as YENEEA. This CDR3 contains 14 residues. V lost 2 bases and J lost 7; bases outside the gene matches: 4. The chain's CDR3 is CASSLPGQGSGYTF. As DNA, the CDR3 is TGTGCCAGCAGCTTACCGGGACAGGGGTCTGGCTACACCTTC.

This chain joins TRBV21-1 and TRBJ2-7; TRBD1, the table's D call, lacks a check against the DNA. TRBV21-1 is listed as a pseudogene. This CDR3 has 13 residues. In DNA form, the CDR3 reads TGTGCCAGCAGCAAAGACAGCTCCTACGAGCAGTACTTC. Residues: CASSKDSSYEQYF.

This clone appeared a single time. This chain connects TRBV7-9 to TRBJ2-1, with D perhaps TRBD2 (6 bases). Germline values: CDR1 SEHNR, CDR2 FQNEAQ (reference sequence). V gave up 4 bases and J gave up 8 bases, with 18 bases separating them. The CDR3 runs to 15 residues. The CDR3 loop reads CASSSPSEVVDEQFF. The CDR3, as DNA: TGTGCCAGCAGCTCACCTAGCGAGGTAGTCGATGAGCAGTTCTTC.

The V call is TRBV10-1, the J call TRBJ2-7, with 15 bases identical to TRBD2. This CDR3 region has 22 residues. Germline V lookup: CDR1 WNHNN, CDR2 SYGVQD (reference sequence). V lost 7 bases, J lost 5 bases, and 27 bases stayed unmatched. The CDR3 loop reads CASINRDGLFWTSGGEDHEQYF. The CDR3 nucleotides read TGCGCCAGCATTAACCGGGACGGATTATTCTGGACTAGCGGGGGGGAAGACCACGAGCAGTACTTC.

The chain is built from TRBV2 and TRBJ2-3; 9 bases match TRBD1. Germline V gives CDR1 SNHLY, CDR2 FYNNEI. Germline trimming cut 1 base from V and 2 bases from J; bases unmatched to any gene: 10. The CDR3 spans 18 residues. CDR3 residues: CASSEGAPGQGYTDTQYF. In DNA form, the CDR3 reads TGTGCCAGCAGTGAAGGAGCGCCTGGACAGGGGTACACAGATACGCAGTATTTT.

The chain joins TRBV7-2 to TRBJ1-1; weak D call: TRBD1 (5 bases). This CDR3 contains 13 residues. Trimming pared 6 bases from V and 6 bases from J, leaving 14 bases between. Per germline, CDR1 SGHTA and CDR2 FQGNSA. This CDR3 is CASSPSWGAEAFF. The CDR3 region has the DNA TGTGCCAGCAGTCCGAGTTGGGGCGCTGAAGCTTTCTTT. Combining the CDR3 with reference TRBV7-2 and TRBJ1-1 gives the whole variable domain GAGVSQSPSNKVTEKGKDVELRCDPISGHTALYWYRQSLGQGLEFLIYFQGNSAPDKSGLPSDRFSAERTGGSVSTLTIQRTQQEDSAVYLCASSPSWGAEAFFGQGTRLTVV.

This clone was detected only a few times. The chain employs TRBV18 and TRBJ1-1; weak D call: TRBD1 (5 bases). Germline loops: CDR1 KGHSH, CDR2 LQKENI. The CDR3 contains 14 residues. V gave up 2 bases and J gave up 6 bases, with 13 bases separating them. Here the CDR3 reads CASSPGGDLAEAFF. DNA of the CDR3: TGTGCCAGCTCACCAGGGGGGGACTTGGCTGAAGCTTTCTTT.

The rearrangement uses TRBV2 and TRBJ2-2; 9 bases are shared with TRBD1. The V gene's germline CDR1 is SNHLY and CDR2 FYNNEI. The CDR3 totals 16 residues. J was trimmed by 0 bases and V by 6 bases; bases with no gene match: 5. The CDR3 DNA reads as TGTGCCAGCAGACAGGGGGCAAGGACGAACACCGGGGAGCTGTTTTTT. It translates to CASRQGARTNTGELFF.

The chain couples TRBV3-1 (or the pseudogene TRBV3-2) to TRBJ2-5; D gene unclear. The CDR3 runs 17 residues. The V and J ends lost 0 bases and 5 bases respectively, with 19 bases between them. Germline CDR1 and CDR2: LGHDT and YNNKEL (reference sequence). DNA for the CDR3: TGTGCCAGCAGCCAAGATAACTACGGTCCTCTCCGGGAGACCCAGTACTTC. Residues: CASSQDNYGPLRETQYF.

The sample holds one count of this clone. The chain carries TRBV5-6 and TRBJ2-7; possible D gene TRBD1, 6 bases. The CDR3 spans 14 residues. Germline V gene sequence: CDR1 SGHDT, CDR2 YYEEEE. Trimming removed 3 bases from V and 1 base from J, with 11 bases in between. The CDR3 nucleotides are TGTGCCAGCAGCTCCTACAGGGTTTCCTACGAGCAGTACTTC. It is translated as CASSSYRVSYEQYF.

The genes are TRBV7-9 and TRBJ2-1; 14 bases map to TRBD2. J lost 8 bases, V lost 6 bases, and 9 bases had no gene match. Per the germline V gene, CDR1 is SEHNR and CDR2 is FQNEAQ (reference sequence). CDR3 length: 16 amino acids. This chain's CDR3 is CASRPGTSGSRDEQFF. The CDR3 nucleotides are TGTGCCAGCAGGCCTGGGACTAGCGGGAGTAGAGATGAGCAGTTCTTC. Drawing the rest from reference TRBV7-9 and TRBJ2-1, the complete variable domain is DTGVSQNPRHKITKRGQNVTFRCDPISEHNRLYWYRQTLGQGPEFLTYFQNEAQLEKSRLLSDRFSAERPKGSFSTLEIQRTEQGDSAMYLCASRPGTSGSRDEQFFGPGTRLTVL.

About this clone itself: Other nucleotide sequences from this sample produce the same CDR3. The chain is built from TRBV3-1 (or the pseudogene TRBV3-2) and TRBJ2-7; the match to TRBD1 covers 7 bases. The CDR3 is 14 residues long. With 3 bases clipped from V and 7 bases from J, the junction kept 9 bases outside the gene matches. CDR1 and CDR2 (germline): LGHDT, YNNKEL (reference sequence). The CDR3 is CASSQRTGGTEQYF. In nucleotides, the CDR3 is TGTGCCAGCAGCCAGCGGACAGGCGGTACGGAGCAGTACTTC.

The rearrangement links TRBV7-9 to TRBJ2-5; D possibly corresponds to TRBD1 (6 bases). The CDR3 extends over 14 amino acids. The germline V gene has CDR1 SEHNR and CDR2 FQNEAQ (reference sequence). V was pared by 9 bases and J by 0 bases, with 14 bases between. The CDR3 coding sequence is TGTGCCAGATCCGGGGCAGGGGACCAAGAGACCCAGTACTTC. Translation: CARSGAGDQETQYF.

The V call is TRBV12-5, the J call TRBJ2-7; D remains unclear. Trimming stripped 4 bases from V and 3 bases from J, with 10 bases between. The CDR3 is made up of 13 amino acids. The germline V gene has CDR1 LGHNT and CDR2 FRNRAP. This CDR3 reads CASGSTANYEQYF. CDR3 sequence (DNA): TGTGCTAGTGGTTCCACAGCCAACTACGAGCAGTACTTC.

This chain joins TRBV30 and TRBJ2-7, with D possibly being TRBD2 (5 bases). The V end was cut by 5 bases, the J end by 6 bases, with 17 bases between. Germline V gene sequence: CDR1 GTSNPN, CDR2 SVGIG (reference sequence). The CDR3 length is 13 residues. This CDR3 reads CAWGSAGGGEQYF. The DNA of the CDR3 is TGTGCCTGGGGATCCGCAGGAGGAGGCGAGCAGTACTTC.

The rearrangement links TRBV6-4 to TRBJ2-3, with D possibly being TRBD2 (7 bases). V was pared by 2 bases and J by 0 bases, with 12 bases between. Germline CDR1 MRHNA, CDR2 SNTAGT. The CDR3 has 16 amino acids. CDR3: CASSDGGGSSTDTQYF. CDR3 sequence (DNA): TGTGCCAGCAGTGACGGGGGGGGCTCTAGCACAGATACGCAGTATTTT.

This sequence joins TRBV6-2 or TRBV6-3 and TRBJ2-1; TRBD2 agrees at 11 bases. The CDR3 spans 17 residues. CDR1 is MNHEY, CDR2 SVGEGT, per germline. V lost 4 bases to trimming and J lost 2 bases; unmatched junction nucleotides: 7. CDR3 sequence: CASSSPGLAEPYNEQFF. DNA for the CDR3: TGTGCCAGCAGTTCTCCGGGACTAGCGGAGCCCTACAATGAGCAGTTCTTC.

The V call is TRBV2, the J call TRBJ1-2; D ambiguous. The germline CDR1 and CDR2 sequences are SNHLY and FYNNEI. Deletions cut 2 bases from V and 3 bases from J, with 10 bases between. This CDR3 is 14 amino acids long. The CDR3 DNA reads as TGTGCCAGCAGTGAAACTGGGCCGTACTATGGCTACACCTTC. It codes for CASSETGPYYGYTF.

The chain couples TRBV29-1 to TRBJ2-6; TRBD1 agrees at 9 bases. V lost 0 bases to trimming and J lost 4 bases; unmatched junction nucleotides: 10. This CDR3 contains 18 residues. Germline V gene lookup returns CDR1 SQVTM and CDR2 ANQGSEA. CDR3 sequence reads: CSVEDPRDRESGANVLTF. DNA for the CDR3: TGCAGCGTTGAAGACCCGCGGGACAGGGAATCCGGGGCCAACGTCCTGACTTTC.

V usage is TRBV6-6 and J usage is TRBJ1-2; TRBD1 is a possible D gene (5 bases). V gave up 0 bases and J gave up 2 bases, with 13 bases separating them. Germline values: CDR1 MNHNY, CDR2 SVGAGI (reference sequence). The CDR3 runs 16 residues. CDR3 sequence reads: CASSYSGGAKNYGYTF. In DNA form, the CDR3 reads TGTGCCAGCAGTTACTCGGGAGGGGCGAAAAACTATGGCTACACCTTC.

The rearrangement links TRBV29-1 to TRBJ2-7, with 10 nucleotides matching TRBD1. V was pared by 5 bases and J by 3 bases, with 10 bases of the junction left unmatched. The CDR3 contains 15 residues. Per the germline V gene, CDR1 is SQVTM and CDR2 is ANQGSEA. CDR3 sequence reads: CSVTSGTGVFYEQYF. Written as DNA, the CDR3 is TGCAGCGTTACCTCCGGGACAGGGGTATTCTACGAGCAGTACTTC.

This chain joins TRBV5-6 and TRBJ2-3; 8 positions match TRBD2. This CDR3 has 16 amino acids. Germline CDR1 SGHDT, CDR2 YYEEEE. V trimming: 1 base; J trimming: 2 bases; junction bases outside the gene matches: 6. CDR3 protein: CASSLRSGRATDTQYF. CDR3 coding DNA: TGTGCCAGCAGCTTGAGATCCGGGAGGGCCACAGATACGCAGTATTTT.